The rows below give T cell receptor beta chains drawn from one sample of a study of blood T cell repertoires in COVID-19. Sequencing was performed with immunoSEQ multiplex PCR; in TCRdb, only in-frame clones are kept and a portion is missing. This sample has some 250,000 clones, with 82% found just once. Sequenced sample: peripheral blood. Receptors were obtained from a woman under 30 with acute or convalescent COVID-19. The CDR3 runs from the conserved cysteine through the conserved F or W. Fields, in order: V gene, D gene, clone size, J gene, CDR3 DNA, CDR3 protein. The D gene is left open where the match is weak. Clone size is given for some rows only: seen once, a few or many times, or a class if the clone is expanded.

>TRBV5-6|TRBD2|.|TRBJ2-3
TGTGCCAGCAGCTTGGGGACTAGCGGGCCTGTCACAGATACGCAGTATTTT
CASSLGTSGPVTDTQYF
>TRBV9|TRBD1|.|TRBJ1-1
TGTGCCAGCAGCGTAGGGTCGGGACAGGCCCCGAACACTGAAGCTTTCTTT
CASSVGSGQAPNTEAFF
>TRBV24-1|TRBD1|.|TRBJ1-2
TGTGCCACCAGTGATTCAGGGGGCCCCCTTTATGGCTACACCTTC
CATSDSGGPLYGYTF
>TRBV7-2|TRBD2|.|TRBJ2-1
TGTGCCAGCAGCTATATGACTAGCGGGAGTAGGGCCTACAATGAGCAGTTCTTC
CASSYMTSGSRAYNEQFF
>TRBV18|TRBD1|.|TRBJ2-1
TGTGCCAGCTCACCGAGACAGGGGGGATTTCTAAGTGAGCAGTTCTTC
CASSPRQGGFLSEQFF
>TRBV5-4|.|.|TRBJ1-1
TGTGCCAGCAGCCTCTTGAACACTGAAGCTTTCTTT
CASSLLNTEAFF
>TRBV27|TRBD1|.|TRBJ2-5
TGTGCCAGCAGTCCGCTAGGGACAGGTCGGGAGACCCAGTACTTC
CASSPLGTGRETQYF
>TRBV11-2|.|.|TRBJ2-3
TGTGCCAGCAGCTCCCGACTAGGGACTAGCACAGATACGCAGTATTTT
CASSSRLGTSTDTQYF
>TRBV6-1|.|.|TRBJ2-1
TGTGCCAGCAGTGAAGCGGACCCTGGACAGCTCCCACTTAATGAGCAGTTCTTC
CASSEADPGQLPLNEQFF
>TRBV4-3|TRBD2|.|TRBJ2-3
TGCGCCAGCAGCCCCCGGGAGGGCCGGACTAGCACAGGTACGCAGTATTTT
CASSPREGRTSTGTQYF
>TRBV27|TRBD1|.|TRBJ1-2
TGTGCCAGCAGTTTGAGGGGGACAGATGGCTACACCTTC
CASSLRGTDGYTF
>TRBV6-5|TRBD1|.|TRBJ2-5
TGTGCCAGCAGTGACTCGGACAGGGAAGAGACCCAGTACTTC
CASSDSDREETQYF
>TRBV5-1|TRBD1|once|TRBJ2-2
TGCGCCAGCAGCGTAGACAGGGTACGCGCCGGGGAGCTGTTTTTT
CASSVDRVRAGELFF
>TRBV5-1|TRBD1|.|TRBJ2-1
TGCGCCAGCAGCTATGGGACAGTAGAATCGATGTCACTCAATGAGCAGTTCTTC
CASSYGTVESMSLNEQFF
>TRBV5-1|TRBD1|.|TRBJ1-1
TGCGCCAGCAGCTTGGTAACGGGACAGGGGGACACTGAAGCTTTCTTT
CASSLVTGQGDTEAFF
>TRBV6-5|.|.|TRBJ2-1
TGTGCCAGCAGTTACTCGCGGAGTACCCCATTAAATGAGCAGTTCTTC
CASSYSRSTPLNEQFF
>TRBV7-2|.|.|TRBJ2-1
TGTGCCAGCAGCTTTTTTCAGGTCAATGAGCAGTTCTTC
CASSFFQVNEQFF
>TRBV12-1|.|.|TRBJ2-7
TGTGCCAGCAGCCCATGGCACGAGCAGTACTTC
CASSPWHEQYF
>TRBV5-6|.|.|TRBJ1-1
TGTGCCAGCAGCTTGCCAGACAGAACTGAAGCTTTCTTT
CASSLPDRTEAFF
>TRBV30|.|.|TRBJ2-2
TGTGCCTGGAGTTTTTTAGGGCTAGCCAACACCGGGGAGCTGTTTTTT
CAWSFLGLANTGELFF
>TRBV6-2/TRBV6-3|TRBD1|.|TRBJ1-1
TGTGCCAGCAGTTTCACAGGGGGAGGCCGAGGGAACACTGAAGCTTTCTTT
CASSFTGGGRGNTEAFF
>TRBV12-3/TRBV12-4|.|.|TRBJ2-1
TGTGCCAGCAGCCGAACAGGGAATGAGCAGTTCTTC
CASSRTGNEQFF
>TRBV30|.|.|TRBJ2-7
TGTGCCTGGAGTGTACGAGGGGGAGTCGAGCAGTACTTC
CAWSVRGGVEQYF
>TRBV7-9|.|few|TRBJ1-4
TGTGCCAGCAGCTTAGCCCCGGCAACTAATGAAAAACTGTTTTTT
CASSLAPATNEKLFF
>TRBV7-2|.|.|TRBJ2-3
TGTGCCAGCAGCTTAAGATACCGAACGGGTAGCACAGATACGCAGTATTTT
CASSLRYRTGSTDTQYF
>TRBV10-2|TRBD2|.|TRBJ2-1
TGCGCCAGCTCGTGGACTAGCGGGAGTGTCCGTGAGCAGTTCTTC
CASSWTSGSVREQFF
>TRBV6-1|.|once|TRBJ2-1
TGTGCCAGCAGTGAAGCCCGGGACTCGAGCTCCTACAATGAGCAGTTCTTC
CASSEARDSSSYNEQFF
>TRBV6-5|.|.|TRBJ1-3
TGTGCCAGCAGTTACTCCCGGGTCGCGGGGGGAAACACCATATATTTT
CASSYSRVAGGNTIYF
>TRBV15|TRBD1|.|TRBJ2-2
TGTGCCACCAGCAGCCTTAAGACCACGGGACAGGGCGCCACCGGGGAGCTGTTTTTT
CATSSLKTTGQGATGELFF
>TRBV9|TRBD2|.|TRBJ2-7
TGTGCCAGCAGCGTAGATGTCGGCGGGACTAGTTCCCACGGTCTGTACTTC
CASSVDVGGTSSHGLYF
>TRBV28|.|.|TRBJ1-2
TGTGCCAGCAGTTTAATGTCATATGGCTACACCTTC
CASSLMSYGYTF
>TRBV28|TRBD1|once|TRBJ1-5
TGTGCCAGCAGTACCCAACTCCGGACAGGGATGGGCAATCAGCCCCAGCATTTT
CASSTQLRTGMGNQPQHF
>TRBV15|.|.|TRBJ2-7
TGTGCCACCAGCAGAGATGTTGGGGGCCCCTACGAGCAGTACTTC
CATSRDVGGPYEQYF
>TRBV4-3|.|.|TRBJ2-1
TGCGCCAGCAGCCCCCGGGGCTCCTACAATGAGCAGTTCTTC
CASSPRGSYNEQFF
>TRBV5-5|.|.|TRBJ1-2
TGTGCCAGCAACAACAGGAGCCACCTGGGAGGTGGCTACACCTTC
CASNNRSHLGGGYTF
>TRBV11-2|.|.|TRBJ2-7
TGTGCCAGCAGCAGCTCCGGACAGTATTCCTACGAGCAGTACTTC
CASSSSGQYSYEQYF
>TRBV5-6|.|.|TRBJ1-2
TGTGCCAGCAGAACCAGGGGAGCTAACTATGGCTACACCTTC
CASRTRGANYGYTF
>TRBV12-3/TRBV12-4|.|.|TRBJ1-1
TGTGCCAGCAGGGAGCAGAACACTGAAGCTTTCTTT
CASREQNTEAFF
>TRBV7-2|TRBD1|.|TRBJ1-2
TGTGCCAGCAGCCCGACCACTCCCCGGGACAGGGGACGTGGCTACACCTTC
CASSPTTPRDRGRGYTF
>TRBV5-1|.|.|TRBJ1-1
TGCGCCAGCAGCTTGGGATTCGGGGTTACTGAAGCTTTCTTT
CASSLGFGVTEAFF
>TRBV24-1|TRBD1|.|TRBJ2-2
TGTGCCACCAGTCATGGAGGGACAGGGTTAAAGGCCGGGGAGCTGTTTTTT
CATSHGGTGLKAGELFF
>TRBV5-1|TRBD1|.|TRBJ2-7
TGCGCCAGCAGCTTGTTTTCAGGGGGCAGGGACGAGCAGTACTTC
CASSLFSGGRDEQYF
>TRBV18|TRBD1|few|TRBJ1-2
TGTGCCAGCTCACCCGGGGACAGGGGGCGTGATGGCTACACCTTC
CASSPGDRGRDGYTF
>TRBV30|TRBD1|.|TRBJ1-4
TGTGCCTGGAGAGGCATAGGGACAGGAACAGGGAAACTGTTTTTT
CAWRGIGTGTGKLFF
>TRBV28|.|.|TRBJ2-7
TGTGCCAGCAGTTTACAGGCAACCTCCTACGAGCAGTACTTC
CASSLQATSYEQYF
>TRBV13|TRBD2|.|TRBJ2-1
TGTGCCAGCAGAGGCGGGAGGGCGGATGAGCAGTTCTTC
CASRGGRADEQFF
>TRBV25-1|.|.|TRBJ1-2
TGTGCCAGCAGTGAACAATCTTGGGGCCTCTATGGCTACACCTTC
CASSEQSWGLYGYTF
>TRBV7-9|.|.|TRBJ2-5
TGTGCCAGCAGCTACGGGTCCCAAGAGACCCAGTACTTC
CASSYGSQETQYF
>TRBV7-9|.|.|TRBJ2-1
TGTGCCAGCAGCTTAGTAGCGCTCGCCGCACAAAATGAGCAGTTCTTC
CASSLVALAAQNEQFF
>TRBV7-7|.|once|TRBJ1-5
TGTGCTAGGGGTGAAAGGCGGAATGGCAATCAGCCCCAGCATTTT
CARGERRNGNQPQHF
>TRBV7-9|TRBD1|few|TRBJ1-1
TGTGCCAGCAGCCTGGACAGGACGAACACTGAAGCTTTCTTT
CASSLDRTNTEAFF
>TRBV5-1|TRBD1|once|TRBJ2-7
TGCGCCAGCAGCCGAACAGGGGTAGGCCTAAGAGAGCAGTACTTC
CASSRTGVGLREQYF
>TRBV7-9|.|.|TRBJ2-7
TGTGCCAGCAGCTCCCCAGGGATGCCCTACGAGCAGTACTTC
CASSSPGMPYEQYF
>TRBV5-4|TRBD2|.|TRBJ2-3
TGTGCCAGCAGCTTGGTTAGTCTAGCGGGAGTGACAGATACGCAGTATTTT
CASSLVSLAGVTDTQYF
>TRBV11-3|TRBD2|.|TRBJ2-7
TGTGCCAGCAGCTTAGAGCCGGGACTAGCGGGAGTGCCGCCTTTGATCTACGAGCAGTACTTC
CASSLEPGLAGVPPLIYEQYF
>TRBV18|.|few|TRBJ2-2
TGTGCCAGCTCACCAGCTACCTCGAACACCGGGGAGCTGTTTTTT
CASSPATSNTGELFF
>TRBV2|TRBD2|few|TRBJ2-5
TGTGCCAGCAGACAACCCAAGCCAAAGACGGTGGGGGCATCGCGGGAGGGAAAAGAGACCCAGTACTTC
CASRQPKPKTVGASREGKETQYF
>TRBV18|.|once|TRBJ2-7
TGTGCCAGCTCACCACGGGAGGAGGGAAGGTACTTC
CASSPREEGRYF
>TRBV14|TRBD1|.|TRBJ2-3
TGTGCCAGCAGCCAAGATAAGGGGGCTCCAGATACGCAGTATTTT
CASSQDKGAPDTQYF